The clone carrying this T cell receptor (beta chain) was recorded a few times. The data stem from a study of T cell responses to AZD1222 COVID-19 vaccine. About the research overall: Samples with a second dose at about 4 or about 12 weeks were pooled together.

Profiling relied on immunoSEQ multiplex PCR, and the TCRdb table lists in-frame clones only, not all of them. The repertoire includes approximately 100,000 clones, about 89% of them detected once, and roughly 3.5% sits in the top ten. CDR1 and CDR2 from the germline V gene are SNHLY and FYNNEI. Losses at the gene ends were 8 bases for V and 8 bases for J; bases not matched to a gene: 6. The CDR3 is made up of 14 amino acids. This TCR was recovered from an adult in good health. The sample here was peripheral blood, taken on day 0 of AZD1222 vaccination. The chain employs TRBV2 and TRBJ2-1, with 13 positions matching TRBD2. CDR3 protein: CASGLAGVLDEQFF. The CDR3 bases are TGTGCCAGCGGACTAGCGGGGGTGTTGGATGAGCAGTTCTTC.